The clone carrying this T cell receptor beta chain was counted between two and nine times. What it binds is not known. Isolated RNA was reverse transcribed in full, so expressed TCRB transcripts were sequenced. Measured with immunoSEQ multiplex PCR; TCRdb has only the in-frame clones, and not every one. The sample consists of 40,000 or so clones, 51% of them appearing once. Via the markers CD45RO/CCR7/CD25/CD127/CD95/CD27, stem cell-like memory, regulatory, central memory and naive CD4+ cells were sorted. The data were taken from a study of beta chain features in type 1 diabetes. Study-wide results and limits: Fewer insertions but more deletions were seen at VDJ junctions in type 1 diabetes patients.

Germline V gene sequence: CDR1 SGHVS, CDR2 FQNEAQ. This CDR3 has 13 residues. Trimming took 5 bases from V and 8 from J; bases not matched to a gene: 4. The chain carries TRBV7-8 and TRBJ2-1; 9 bases line up with TRBD1. This receptor was taken from a woman aged 18-35 years in good health. Sequencing input: Tregs from blood. The CDR3 reads CASSPGTGYEQFF. The DNA for the CDR3 is TGTGCCAGCAGCCCCGGGACAGGGTATGAGCAGTTCTTC.